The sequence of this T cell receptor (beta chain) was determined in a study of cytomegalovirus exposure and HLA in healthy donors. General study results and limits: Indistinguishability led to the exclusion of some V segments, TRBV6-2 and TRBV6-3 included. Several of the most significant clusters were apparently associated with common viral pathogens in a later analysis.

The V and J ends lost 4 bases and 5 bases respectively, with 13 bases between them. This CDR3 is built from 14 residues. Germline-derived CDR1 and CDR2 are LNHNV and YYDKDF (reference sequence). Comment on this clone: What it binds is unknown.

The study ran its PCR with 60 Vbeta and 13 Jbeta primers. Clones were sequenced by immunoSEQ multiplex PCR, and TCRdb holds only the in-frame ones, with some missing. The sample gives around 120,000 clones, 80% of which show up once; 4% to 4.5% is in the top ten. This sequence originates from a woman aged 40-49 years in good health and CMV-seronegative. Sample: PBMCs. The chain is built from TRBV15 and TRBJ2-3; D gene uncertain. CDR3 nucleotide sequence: TGTGCCACCAGCACCCCGAGGAAACTAGATACGCAGTATTTT. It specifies CATSTPRKLDTQYF. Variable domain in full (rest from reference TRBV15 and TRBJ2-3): DAMVIQNPRYQVTQFGKPVTLSCSQTLNHNVMYWYQQKSSQAPKLLFHYYDKDFNNEADTPDNFQSRRPNTSFCFLDIRSPGLGDTAMYLCATSTPRKLDTQYFGPGTRLTVL.